This T cell receptor (beta chain) was documented in a study of cytotoxic CD8 clonotypes in ibrutinib-treated CLL. The length of the CDR3 is 17 residues. CDR1 and CDR2 from the germline V gene are GTSNPN and SVGIG (reference sequence). V lost 1 base to trimming and J lost 5 bases; unmatched junction nucleotides: 14. Depth targeted 1 in 200,000 to 1 in 1 million T cells, averaging 10x coverage per clonotype. The repertoire was sequenced with immunoSEQ multiplex PCR; TCRdb's copy has only in-frame clones and lacks some. The data hold some 300,000 clones, with about 80% observed a single time. Study results and caveats: Public clonotypes were rare and shrank or held steady on treatment.

Turning to this clone: Its antigen is unknown.

J is TRBJ1-2 and V is TRBV30; 9 bases fit TRBD1. This clonotype was obtained from a human donor with chronic lymphocytic leukemia. The sample was PBMCs, taken before ibrutinib treatment. The CDR3 spells CAWSGPGQGGRAYGYTF. The CDR3 bases are TGTGCCTGGAGTGGACCGGGACAGGGAGGAAGGGCGTATGGCTACACCTTC.